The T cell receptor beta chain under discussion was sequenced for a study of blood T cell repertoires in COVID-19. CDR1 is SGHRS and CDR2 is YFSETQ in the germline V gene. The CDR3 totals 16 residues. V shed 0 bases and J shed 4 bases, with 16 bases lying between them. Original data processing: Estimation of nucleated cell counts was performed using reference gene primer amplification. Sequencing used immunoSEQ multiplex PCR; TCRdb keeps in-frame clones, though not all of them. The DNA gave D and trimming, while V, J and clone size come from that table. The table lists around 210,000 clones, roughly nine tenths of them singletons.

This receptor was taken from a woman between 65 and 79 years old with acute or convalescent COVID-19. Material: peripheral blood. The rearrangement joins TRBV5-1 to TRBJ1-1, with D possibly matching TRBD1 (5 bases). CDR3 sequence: CASSLETVWAGTEAFF. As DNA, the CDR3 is TGCGCCAGCAGCTTGGAGACAGTCTGGGCCGGCACTGAAGCTTTCTTT. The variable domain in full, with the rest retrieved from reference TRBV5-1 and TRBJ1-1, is KAGVTQTPRYLIKTRGQQVTLSCSPISGHRSVSWYQQTPGQGLQFLFEYFSETQRNKGNFPGRFSGRQFSNSRSEMNVSTLELGDSALYLCASSLETVWAGTEAFFGQGTRLTVV.